This entry is about one T cell receptor (beta chain). One base away lies a much larger clone, so this may be a sequencing read error. The sample originates from a study of T cells of healthy individuals. TCRdb called the 5' RACE reads again in MiXCR, with one record for every CDR3 protein. The sample includes some 82,000 distinct CDR3 sequences, about 5.5% of them seen just once. Trimming cost V 1 base and J 2 bases, with 18 bases left between them. CDR1 and CDR2 from the germline V gene are SQVTM and ANQGSEA. This CDR3 comprises 16 residues. The source is a female donor in good health. The J gene is TRBJ2-7, the V gene TRBV29-1; possible D gene TRBD1, 6 bases. CDR3 sequence reads: CSVEAARAGATYEQYF. The DNA for the CDR3 is TGCAGCGTTGAAGCGGCTAGGGCAGGGGCCACCTACGAGCAGTACTTC.